This passage covers 2 T cell receptor beta chains from one sample sequenced in a study of post-analysis software for immune sequencing data. The study's findings and limits: Elevated frequency relative to controls characterized about 5 TRBV segments in patients, TRBV5-6, TRBV5-1 and TRBV20-1 among them.

Presence of unique molecular identifiers characterized the TCR beta cDNA libraries. TCRdb reprocessed the PCR reads with MiXCR, giving one entry per CDR3 protein. Found here are 750,000 to 950,000 distinct CDR3 sequences, roughly 50% of them singletons; the top ten hold 4% to 5.5%. No cognate antigen is known for these TCRs. Sequencing was carried out using blood. These receptors all come from a girl aged 5-17 years with multiple sclerosis.

The chain is built from TRBV5-1 and TRBJ2-1, with 10 bases matching TRBD2. V shed 1 base, J shed 6 bases, and the junction held 7 bases outside the gene matches. CDR1 is SGHRS and CDR2 is YFSETQ in the germline V gene. The CDR3 covers 16 residues. CDR3 sequence (DNA): TGCGCCAGCAGCTTGTATTCCAGCGGGAGGGGCAATGAGCAGTTCTTC. Translated: CASSLYSSGRGNEQFF.

This rearrangement joins TRBV5-1 to TRBJ2-5; 7 nucleotides align to TRBD1. Germline V gives CDR1 SGHRS, CDR2 YFSETQ. The CDR3 consists of 15 residues. The ends lost 2 bases at V and 5 bases at J; junction bases unmatched: 9. The CDR3 region has the DNA TGCGCCAGCAGCTTCGAATTGACAGGGCTGGAGACCCAGTACTTC. Protein sequence: CASSFELTGLETQYF.